Listed below are T cell receptor beta chains from one sample, sequenced in a study of monozygotic twins with inflammatory bowel disease. No DNA is given; TCRdb re-called the 5' RACE reads and lists each CDR3 protein once. The sample features 150,000 to 200,000 distinct CDR3 sequences, with less than 7.5% in its top ten. The source material was blood. The origin of the receptors is a human donor with ulcerative colitis or Crohn's disease, or a healthy co-twin of an affected twin (not recorded which). Both conserved end residues are part of each CDR3. Expanded clones get a size class; other rows say once, few or many, or leave the size out.

cdr3_aa: CATSRYAGQHYGYTF
cdr3_length: 15
clone_size: -
v_call: TRBV15
j_call: TRBJ1-2

cdr3_aa: CASSPSGTSSYEQYF
cdr3_length: 15
clone_size: -
v_call: TRBV4-1
j_call: TRBJ2-7

cdr3_aa: CASSQARQTNEKLCF
cdr3_length: 15
clone_size: -
v_call: TRBV4-1
j_call: TRBJ1-4

cdr3_aa: CASLIRGGQGEAFF
cdr3_length: 14
clone_size: -
v_call: TRBV19
j_call: TRBJ1-1

cdr3_aa: CASSLESGTGVSNEQFF
cdr3_length: 17
clone_size: -
v_call: TRBV5-6
j_call: TRBJ2-1

cdr3_aa: CASSPAAGSIQYF
cdr3_length: 13
clone_size: -
v_call: TRBV18
j_call: TRBJ2-4

cdr3_aa: CASSDSDRPYNEQFF
cdr3_length: 15
clone_size: medium-sized
v_call: TRBV6-4
j_call: TRBJ2-1

cdr3_aa: CASSRGLNEKLFF
cdr3_length: 13
clone_size: -
v_call: TRBV9
j_call: TRBJ1-4

cdr3_aa: CATSRSPGNSPLHF
cdr3_length: 14
clone_size: -
v_call: TRBV15
j_call: TRBJ1-6

cdr3_aa: CASSLRDSYEQYF
cdr3_length: 13
clone_size: -
v_call: TRBV19
j_call: TRBJ2-7

cdr3_aa: CASSPVKRELYEQYF
cdr3_length: 15
clone_size: -
v_call: TRBV18
j_call: TRBJ2-7

cdr3_aa: CASRASGLLSGANVLTF
cdr3_length: 17
clone_size: -
v_call: TRBV5-1
j_call: TRBJ2-6

cdr3_aa: CSASYADTQYF
cdr3_length: 11
clone_size: -
v_call: TRBV20-1
j_call: TRBJ2-3

cdr3_aa: CASSQNGAGMYGYTF
cdr3_length: 15
clone_size: -
v_call: TRBV5-1
j_call: TRBJ1-2

cdr3_aa: CARSTRPGQETQYF
cdr3_length: 14
clone_size: -
v_call: TRBV19
j_call: TRBJ2-5

cdr3_aa: CAWSDGLEQYF
cdr3_length: 11
clone_size: -
v_call: TRBV30
j_call: TRBJ2-3

cdr3_aa: CASSEQETWGSGELFF
cdr3_length: 16
clone_size: -
v_call: TRBV10-2
j_call: TRBJ2-2

cdr3_aa: CAISTFTDTQYF
cdr3_length: 12
clone_size: -
v_call: TRBV10-3
j_call: TRBJ2-3

cdr3_aa: CASSPGGLGYTF
cdr3_length: 12
clone_size: -
v_call: TRBV18
j_call: TRBJ1-2

cdr3_aa: CASSQSWGLAEQFF
cdr3_length: 14
clone_size: -
v_call: TRBV3-1
j_call: TRBJ2-1

cdr3_aa: CASSERSYEQYF
cdr3_length: 12
clone_size: -
v_call: TRBV2
j_call: TRBJ2-7

cdr3_aa: CSARTVRDSNQPQHF
cdr3_length: 15
clone_size: -
v_call: TRBV20-1
j_call: TRBJ1-5

cdr3_aa: CSVYGTGEFQLAYGYTF
cdr3_length: 17
clone_size: -
v_call: TRBV29-1
j_call: TRBJ1-2

cdr3_aa: CASSQRQTSTNEKLFF
cdr3_length: 16
clone_size: -
v_call: TRBV3-1
j_call: TRBJ1-4

cdr3_aa: CASSEKGPRYYGYTF
cdr3_length: 15
clone_size: -
v_call: TRBV5-6
j_call: TRBJ1-2

cdr3_aa: CASSITLAGSTDTQYF
cdr3_length: 16
clone_size: -
v_call: TRBV5-1
j_call: TRBJ2-3

cdr3_aa: CSANGLAVYEQYF
cdr3_length: 13
clone_size: -
v_call: TRBV20-1
j_call: TRBJ2-7

cdr3_aa: CSARDWQAVISYGYTF
cdr3_length: 16
clone_size: -
v_call: TRBV20-1
j_call: TRBJ1-2

cdr3_aa: CASSFSAQGTYNEQFF
cdr3_length: 16
clone_size: -
v_call: TRBV5-1
j_call: TRBJ2-1

cdr3_aa: CASSPNPLISTDTQYF
cdr3_length: 16
clone_size: -
v_call: TRBV13
j_call: TRBJ2-3

cdr3_aa: CASSPPWGAGNTIYF
cdr3_length: 15
clone_size: -
v_call: TRBV27
j_call: TRBJ1-3

cdr3_aa: CAIGRDGKNIQYF
cdr3_length: 13
clone_size: -
v_call: TRBV2
j_call: TRBJ2-4

cdr3_aa: CASSYSAGETTGELFF
cdr3_length: 16
clone_size: -
v_call: TRBV6-5
j_call: TRBJ2-2

cdr3_aa: CASSPFRTGLHEQYF
cdr3_length: 15
clone_size: -
v_call: TRBV5-1
j_call: TRBJ2-7

cdr3_aa: CASSSPYNEQFF
cdr3_length: 12
clone_size: -
v_call: TRBV27
j_call: TRBJ2-1

cdr3_aa: CASSHLYYGGDEQYF
cdr3_length: 15
clone_size: -
v_call: TRBV18
j_call: TRBJ2-7

cdr3_aa: CASSLRGLDSYEQYF
cdr3_length: 15
clone_size: -
v_call: TRBV7-2
j_call: TRBJ2-7

cdr3_aa: CSARDWLSGTGEQYF
cdr3_length: 15
clone_size: -
v_call: TRBV20-1
j_call: TRBJ2-7

cdr3_aa: CASSLGQGAPEAFF
cdr3_length: 14
clone_size: -
v_call: TRBV7-2
j_call: TRBJ1-1

cdr3_aa: CASSESWGRGRREQYF
cdr3_length: 16
clone_size: -
v_call: TRBV10-2
j_call: TRBJ2-7

cdr3_aa: CASSYIRSEAFF
cdr3_length: 12
clone_size: -
v_call: TRBV6-6
j_call: TRBJ1-1

cdr3_aa: CASSLTGASTDTQYF
cdr3_length: 15
clone_size: -
v_call: TRBV5-1
j_call: TRBJ2-3

cdr3_aa: CASSPGSYGYTF
cdr3_length: 12
clone_size: -
v_call: TRBV19
j_call: TRBJ1-2

cdr3_aa: CASSPGTLSLPKNIQYF
cdr3_length: 17
clone_size: -
v_call: TRBV5-4
j_call: TRBJ2-4

cdr3_aa: CASSLGGRYYEQYF
cdr3_length: 14
clone_size: -
v_call: TRBV5-6
j_call: TRBJ2-7

cdr3_aa: CSARDPPDRYTF
cdr3_length: 12
clone_size: -
v_call: TRBV20-1
j_call: TRBJ1-2

cdr3_aa: CASSQAGVISGGYTF
cdr3_length: 15
clone_size: -
v_call: TRBV5-5
j_call: TRBJ1-2

cdr3_aa: CASSSRAGSPYEQYF
cdr3_length: 15
clone_size: -
v_call: TRBV7-2
j_call: TRBJ2-7

cdr3_aa: CSVEGFTGPPYEQYF
cdr3_length: 15
clone_size: -
v_call: TRBV29-1
j_call: TRBJ2-7

cdr3_aa: CSAREATGINQPQHF
cdr3_length: 15
clone_size: -
v_call: TRBV20-1
j_call: TRBJ1-5

cdr3_aa: CASSVTTRETQYF
cdr3_length: 13
clone_size: -
v_call: TRBV6-2/TRBV6-3
j_call: TRBJ2-5

cdr3_aa: CSARLAASTDTQYF
cdr3_length: 14
clone_size: -
v_call: TRBV20-1
j_call: TRBJ2-3

cdr3_aa: CASSFEGYTGELFF
cdr3_length: 14
clone_size: -
v_call: TRBV12-3/TRBV12-4
j_call: TRBJ2-2

cdr3_aa: CSVLASSGGRDEKLFF
cdr3_length: 16
clone_size: -
v_call: TRBV20-1
j_call: TRBJ1-4

cdr3_aa: CASSMGTGSHEQYF
cdr3_length: 14
clone_size: -
v_call: TRBV19
j_call: TRBJ2-7

cdr3_aa: CASSRKLAGEIDTQYF
cdr3_length: 16
clone_size: -
v_call: TRBV5-4
j_call: TRBJ2-3

cdr3_aa: CASSLMDRLDEKLFF
cdr3_length: 15
clone_size: -
v_call: TRBV5-1
j_call: TRBJ1-4

cdr3_aa: CAISESPNTGELFF
cdr3_length: 14
clone_size: -
v_call: TRBV10-3
j_call: TRBJ2-2